What follows is one T cell receptor beta chain and its context. It has no known antigen specificity. Per-nucleotide qualities are absent, and no much larger clonotype sits a single base away. This sample was included in a study of Graves' ophthalmopathy and Graves' hyperthyroidism (dated by TCRdb to 2017 to 2018). In the study overall: Peripheral blood samples were taken at the time of initial diagnosis, before any treatment was given. In several hyperthyroidism patients, the T-cell repertoire of thyroid tissue was compared with the T-cell repertoire of blood. The roughly 91 discovery patients were randomly divided into training and test sets at a 7:3 ratio. In total, around 140 blood samples were TCR-sequenced: around 42 ophthalmopathy, some 75 hyperthyroidism and about 17 hyperthyroidism-to-ophthalmopathy patients. Following sample collection, hyperthyroidism patients were given methimazole at a starting dose of 30 mg daily, and ophthalmopathy patients were given high-dose intravenous methylprednisolone. To explore V-J signatures that separate ophthalmopathy from hyperthyroidism, a discovery set of around 97 patients was enrolled, consisting of 40 to 45 with ophthalmopathy and roughly 57 with stable hyperthyroidism. The study used signatures of the TCR beta repertoire to tell Graves' ophthalmopathy apart from Graves' hyperthyroidism and to predict which patients would progress to ophthalmopathy. An independent validation cohort comprised around 19 hyperthyroidism patients and 15 to 17 patients who later progressed from hyperthyroidism to ophthalmopathy. Beyond this particular receptor, the publication reports: No statistical method was used to predetermine the sample size, and group allocation was not hidden from the investigators. In validation, the model predicted ophthalmopathy progression with less than 71% sensitivity and roughly 72% specificity; roughly 11 predicted patients were CT-confirmed with GO in a median of approximately 6.5 months. In cross-validation, the 13-signature model distinguished ophthalmopathy from stable hyperthyroidism with 85% to 90% sensitivity and around 81% specificity, and in the test set the corresponding values were about 80% and 75%. Among expanded thyroid clonotypes with frequency above 0.001, most also showed up in blood, which suggests that blood repertoires may reflect the thyroid immune response.

Ophthalmopathy patients were characterized by moderately to severely active disease, a Clinical Activity Score of at least 3, a NOSPECS grade of at least 4, and a disease duration under 3 months. Anyone with other autoimmune diseases, uncontrolled infections, pregnancy or lactation was excluded from the study. Clinical symptoms, serum thyroxine, TRAb, thyroid ultrasound and orbital computed tomography formed the basis of the diagnosis. PBMCs were isolated from about 9.2 ml of fresh peripheral blood by Ficoll-Paque density gradient centrifugation. Trizol reagent was used to extract the total RNA, and its quality was then checked on an Agilent 2100 Bioanalyzer. For repertoire sequencing, TCR beta CDR3 regions were amplified from RNA transcripts. A first-round RT-PCR used HTBI primers with the Qiagen OneStep RT-PCR kit, followed by a second-round multiplex PCR, size selection and purification. Libraries were sequenced on an Illumina HiSeq2000 using paired-end 100 bp reads. Per the source publication's procedure: SOAPnuke was used to process the reads, removing any read that contained adapters or uncalled bases, had a mean Phred below 15, or lacked an exact match to the constant primer or identifier. COPE v1.2.5 was used to merge high-quality paired reads. Unique nucleotide sequences were defined as clonotypes and aligned to IMGT TRB V, D and J references using MiTCR v1.1. Analysis was restricted to V-J combinations with a frequency above 0.0001, which covered 98% to 99.2% of repertoires. For each V-J combination, a TCR clonal expansion and chaos score was defined as the ratio of F50 clonal expansion to chaos observed in the TCRdist matrix. Welch's t-statistics and random forest were used to reduce the features to 13 V-J combinations, which were then used as input to a naive Bayes classifier. Thyroid-blood repertoire similarity was quantified with the Morisita-Horn index. The public sequencing data were trimmed at Q25 with fastp and processed into clonotypes with MiXCR by TCRdb, which kept only in-frame beta chains. Identical CDR3 protein sequences are pooled into one entry, listed with their most common genes and DNA. TCRdb assigned the V and J calls; the authors' analysis was not used. For this sample there are 150,000 or so distinct CDR3 sequences; 39% appear just once. The ten most abundant clones make up 7.5% to 10% of the sample.

This receptor was taken from a man aged 25-45 years with Graves' ophthalmopathy. Donor details come from another sample of the same person, matched by shared clones. The sample taken for sequencing was peripheral blood.

In nucleotide form, the sequence is TGTGCCAGCAGCTTTGGCGGGGGGCCCCTCGAGCAGTACTTC. This sequence encodes CASSFGGGPLEQYF. The V and J segments used are TRBV7-2 and TRBJ2-7; 8 bases in the junction line up with TRBD2. The germline V gene specifies SGHTA as CDR1 and FQGNSA as CDR2. There are 14 amino acids in the CDR3, from cysteine to phenylalanine inclusive. CDR3 DNA only is kept here, 42 bases in frame from base 1. V and J are trimmed by 3 bases and 6 bases, and the gene matches miss 7 bases of the junction.